This T cell receptor (beta chain) was identified during a study of T cell responses to AZD1222 COVID-19 vaccine. For the study at large: The analysis combined second doses at about 4 or about 12 weeks. Findings and caveats of the study: When two AZD1222 doses had been given, Spike-specific TCR breadth and depth rose. Repertoire sampling was restricted to post-peak T cell response timepoints.

The method was immunoSEQ multiplex PCR; TCRdb's version includes in-frame clones alone and lacks a portion of them. This table holds around 190,000 clones, 88% found once. Germline loops: CDR1 GTSNPN, CDR2 SVGIG (reference sequence). This CDR3 has 13 residues. V dropped 4 bases and J dropped 4 bases, with 14 bases sitting between them. Details on this clone: Its antigen is still unknown.

This chain joins TRBV30 and TRBJ2-7; D is unresolved. The sequencing here drew on peripheral blood, taken on day 0 of AZD1222 vaccination. The clonotype originates from an adult in good health. The CDR3 nucleotides are TGTGCCTGGATAGACACAAACAAATACGAGCAGTACTTC. As protein: CAWIDTNKYEQYF.